This T cell receptor (beta chain) was obtained from a study of cytomegalovirus exposure and HLA in healthy donors (TCRdb year 2017). Looking at the study overall: In an earlier analysis of 450 to 750 of the donors, approximately 260 Gb of sequence data and 90 million to 120 million unique TCR beta sequences from 180 million or so T cells were reported. Approximately 300 gigabases of sequencing data and roughly 81 million unique TCR sequences made up an early release that covered several hundred HLA-typed donors. Of the 300 to 500 genotyped donors, approximately 80% were placed in the genetic ancestry cluster associated with self-reported Caucasian donors. The study aimed to test whether signatures of past pathogen exposure could be identified by cataloging public T cell receptors. Using immunosequencing, the study profiled T cell repertoires from 640 or so subjects and related those repertoires to cytomegalovirus serostatus. A separate validation cohort of 100 to 150 different subjects was used in addition to the approximately 700-subject first cohort. The study combined high-throughput TCR immunosequencing, statistical association of individual TCRs with disease status, and machine learning to predict cytomegalovirus infection status. To study patterns of TCR occurrence, a later analysis re-analyzed previously published TCR beta repertoires from under 750 donors and added high-resolution HLA genotyping. Rather than drawing on any new phenotypic data, the later analysis identified candidate immune exposures from TCR beta sequences and the way those sequences occurred across donors. In an earlier analysis of 500 to 650 of the donors, high-throughput TCR beta sequencing was used to judge whether each TCR beta V gene segment behaved as functional or pseudogenic. Donor age, sex, ethnicity and CMV serostatus were collected together with the repertoire data. Genome-wide SNP genotypes for about 55% of the 666 donors were used in a later genetic analysis, which treated that subset as a discovery cohort. Every discovery cohort repertoire had been produced on one sequencing platform. HLA typing covered class I and class II loci at four-digit resolution. Typing coverage differed by locus: A, B, C, DRB1 and DQB1 were typed in roughly 629-640 donors, DQA1 in about 510, DPA1 in 600 to 610, and DPB1 in 450 to 480. Several DR-DQ haplotypes were treated as single units for association and clustering because of strong linkage in the cohort. Across around 400 genotyped donors of the cohort, an average of approximately 200,000 unique TCR beta nucleotide sequences per donor were sequenced, and 15% to 20% of those sequences were non-productive.

Overall study results and their limits: Only TCR beta chains were sequenced in this cohort, and the absence of alpha or paired-chain data limited detectable features. According to a later genetic analysis, donors in an Asian-associated ancestry cluster had fewer N-insertions in productive TCRs than the approximately 670-donor mean. Immune exposure information for the cohort was limited to CMV serostatus. In vitro tests confirmed that a few of the cytomegalovirus-associated TCR beta chains recognize cytomegalovirus antigens. In the study, some 180 TCR beta chains were listed as associated with cytomegalovirus. In a later analysis, HLA-associated TCR beta chains showed more clonal expansion and lower generation probabilities than non-associated chains that were equally common. A later analysis found that TCR association rates varied across HLA loci, with DRB1 alleles showing the most associated TCRs and HLA-C alleles the fewest. Strong co-occurrence of HLA alleles, especially DR and DQ, made assigning TCR associations to individual alleles difficult. In a later analysis, several top co-occurrence clusters were reported to appear linked to parvovirus B19, influenza, CMV and Epstein-Barr virus. Linkage disequilibrium might explain the correlated functional status among segregating V segments, but an unknown experimental factor could not be ruled out. In an earlier analysis of more than 450 of the donors, most TCR beta V segments were observed in productive rearrangements about 90% or about 30% of the time, broadly matching IMGT annotations. In a later genetic analysis, a missense DCLRE1C variant was associated with V-gene and J-gene trimming of TCR beta chains, and the association was replicated in an independent cohort. A cluster of highly shared sequence variants was judged likely to be a technical artifact of the sequencing pipeline. Because counts were too low, about 15 rarely observed V segments, including chromosome 9 orphons, were left out of the earlier analysis of a few hundred of the donors. Because some donors lacked HLA typing at each locus, the association tests relied only on the typed subset. In a later analysis, 15,000 to 20,000 TCR beta sequences were associated with specific HLA alleles at a false discovery rate of 0.05. Some IMGT-functional V segments, including TRBV6-2 and TRBV6-3, could not be told apart with the 87-base-pair reads, so those segments were excluded. Sequencing depth was assumed to be roughly uniform across donors in the presence/absence analyses, though that assumption may not hold. Cytomegalovirus status was reported to be diagnosed by the classifier with high specificity and sensitivity in both the original and validation cohorts. A later analysis found that most CMV-associated TCR beta chains appeared HLA-restricted, with HLA associations seemingly driven largely by CMV exposure. Across donors, most TCR sequences were observed very rarely, whereas some public TCRs were present in many individuals. A further reported finding was that TCR beta sequences accurately predicted the HLA-A and HLA-B alleles for most subjects in the first cohort. The authors suggested that the approach could potentially be generalized to other disease states and immunological phenotypes.

As regards this clone: There is no known antigen for this receptor. No clone much larger than this one lies a single base away; base qualities are absent.

Germline trimming amounts to 5 bases on V and 5 bases on J, with 8 as the count of junction bases outside the gene matches. In the germline V gene, CDR1 corresponds to MDHEN and CDR2 to SYDVKM. The cysteine opens and the phenylalanine closes a CDR3 of 15 amino acids. The CDR3 DNA has 45 bases and is translated from base 1. The cohort was made up of approximately 670 healthy bone marrow donors. All cohort members were sampled while nominally healthy, although unrecorded immune exposures were likely present. The donor was CMV seronegative and belonged to the group of 352 seronegative cohort members. A peripheral blood sample was collected from each donor, and TCR beta sequencing was performed on peripheral blood mononuclear cells. The Qiagen DNeasy Blood Extraction Kit was used to extract genomic DNA from the blood cell samples. The library was produced with the immunoSEQ multiplex PCR assay. For the multiplex PCR, a mixture combining 60 forward primers for TCR Vbeta segments and 13 reverse primers for TCR Jbeta segments was used. The CDR3 region of rearranged TCR beta genes was amplified from genomic DNA with a multiplex PCR assay. On the Illumina HiSeq System, the amplified TCR beta libraries were sequenced as 87-base-pair reads. In the authors' own workflow: Across the roughly 700 repertoires, a later analysis counted 80 million or so unique TCR beta chains, roughly 11 million of which were shared by at least two donors. A nearest-neighbor algorithm error-corrected the raw reads and collapsed the reads into unique sequences, merging closely related sequences to remove PCR and sequencing errors. To assign V, D and J gene segments, CDR3 sequences were aligned to IMGT reference sequences. For a sequence to be retained, a match of at least six nucleotides to both a V gene segment and a J gene segment was required. Rearrangements were called productive when the CDR3 lacked stop codons and stayed in frame with V and J; all others were non-productive. CDR3 was defined according to IMGT convention as the region running from the second conserved V-encoded cysteine to the conserved J-encoded phenylalanine. The earlier analysis of about 590 of the donors excluded sequences that lacked an unambiguous match to a single V gene segment. In an earlier analysis of around 590 of the donors, a V segment was called functional when productive rearrangements were above 56.7%, and segregating when the standard deviation between donors exceeded 5%. A statistical classification framework was built for diagnosing cytomegalovirus status from the catalog of TCR beta chain sequences. In a later analysis, TCR nucleotide sequences were compared against IMGT/GENE-DB human TR gene sequences so that V and J genes could be assigned. The TCRdist pipeline was used in a later analysis to assign CDR3 sequences and most-parsimonious VDJ recombination scenarios. In a later analysis, each TCR beta chain was defined by its CDR3 amino acid sequence together with its V-gene family, and reads without a unique V-gene family were excluded. In a later analysis, around 600 highly shared, low-generation-probability nucleotide sequences were removed to address suspected cross-contamination and a sequencing artifact. In a later analysis, a clonal expansion index was calculated for each public chain from normalized within-repertoire ranks of inferred template counts. In a later analysis, generation probabilities were computed with a VDJ recombination model fitted to out-of-frame rearrangements, and the resulting probabilities were checked against IGoR. In a later analysis, hypergeometric tests were used to score TCR-TCR, TCR-HLA and TCR-CMV co-occurrence, with a repertoire-size bias correction applied to TCR pairs. A later analysis estimated false discovery rates by permuting HLA or CMV assignments 20 times. In a later analysis, co-occurring TCRs were grouped using DBSCAN, and TCRdist sequence similarity was added for clustering within HLA-allele-positive subsets. Repertoires with fewer than 30,000 or more than 120,000 public chains were left out of co-occurrence clustering, as were about 5 repertoires with anomalous nucleotide sharing. TCRdb took over this immuneACCESS table, retaining in-frame rearrangements with V and J assigned. Such tables are incomplete; in checked studies, under half of the missing clones stem from an unresolved V gene, and the remainder is unexplained. For V, J and clone size, that table is used; D and trimming come from the DNA. Recorded for this sample are about 160,000 clones; 84% of them occurred a single time. The top ten constitute about 1% of the sample.

Sample: PBMCs. The chain couples TRBV28 to TRBJ1-4, with 7 middle bases fitting TRBD1. This TCR came from a man aged 25-40 years in good health and CMV-seronegative. CDR3 reads: CASSRADRPNEKLFF. The nucleotide sequence reads TGTGCCAGCAGTCGAGCGGACAGGCCGAATGAAAAACTGTTTTTT. With all but the CDR3 taken from the reference TRBV28 and TRBJ1-4 genes, the full variable domain is: DVKVTQSSRYLVKRTGEKVFLECVQDMDHENMFWYRQDPGLGLRLIYFSYDVKMKEKGDIPEGYSVSREKKERFSLILESASTNQTSMYLCASSRADRPNEKLFFGSGTQLSVL.